The rows below give T cell receptor beta chains drawn from one sample of a study of naive and memory T cell subsets. TCRdb processed the UMI-ligation and nested PCR reads anew with MiXCR; each CDR3 protein has one entry. In the table there are 130,000 to 150,000 distinct CDR3 sequences, about 18% of which are singletons. The sequenced sample consisted of naive CD4+ T cells from blood. The receptors here all came from a human donor in good health. CDR3s include the opening cysteine and the closing phenylalanine or tryptophan. Each record gives: J gene, clone size, D gene, V gene, CDR3 DNA, CDR3 protein. The D gene is left open where the match is weak. For some rows the clone size is stated as once, few or many, or as a class when expanded; others skip it.

TRBJ2-1	NA	TRBD2	TRBV15	TGTGCCACCAGCAGAGCTGGGACTAGTAATAATGAGCAGTTCTTC	CATSRAGTSNNEQFF
TRBJ2-3	NA	NA	TRBV20-1	TGCAGTGCTGGGGCAGCGGAGAACACAGATACGCAGTATTTT	CSAGAAENTDTQYF
TRBJ2-7	few	TRBD2	TRBV10-3	TGTGCCATCAGTGACTCCGGGGCGGGAGGGGACGAGCAGTACTTC	CAISDSGAGGDEQYF
TRBJ1-4	NA	TRBD1	TRBV5-1	TGCGCCAGCAGCTCGACAGGGGCCAGTAATGAAAAACTGTTTTTT	CASSSTGASNEKLFF
TRBJ1-1	NA	NA	TRBV29-1	TGCAGCGTTGGAAGGGAGAACACTGAAGCTTTCTTT	CSVGRENTEAFF
TRBJ2-3	NA	TRBD2	TRBV14	TGTGCCAGCAGCCAAGAACCGGGACTAGCGGGATGGCTCTCCACAGATACGCAGTATTTT	CASSQEPGLAGWLSTDTQYF
TRBJ1-1	NA	TRBD1	TRBV4-1	TGCGCCAGCAGCCAAATTAATATACCGGGACAGGGGGCCGGGACTGAAGCTTTCTTT	CASSQINIPGQGAGTEAFF
TRBJ2-7	once	TRBD2	TRBV20-1	TGCAGTGCTGAAGGATCCGGGACTAGCGGCGCGGAGCAGTACTTC	CSAEGSGTSGAEQYF
TRBJ2-7	NA	NA	TRBV20-1	TGCAGTGCTAGGGAGAGATTCTACGAGCAGTACTTC	CSARERFYEQYF
TRBJ2-7	NA	TRBD1	TRBV11-1	TGTGCCAACAGCTTACGTGGGAGTCCCGGGACAGGGAACTACGAGCAGTACTTC	CANSLRGSPGTGNYEQYF
TRBJ2-1	NA	TRBD1	TRBV29-1	TGCAGCGTCCGCGACAGGGGGCTCTACAATGAGCAGTTCTTC	CSVRDRGLYNEQFF
TRBJ1-1	few	NA	TRBV2	TGTGCCAGCAGATCTCCCAGAGCTAGCACTGAAGCTTTCTTT	CASRSPRASTEAFF
TRBJ2-5	few	TRBD2	TRBV30	TGTGCCTGGAGTACACGCCCCCTAGCGGAAGAGACCCAGTACTTC	CAWSTRPLAEETQYF
TRBJ1-5	NA	NA	TRBV20-1	TGCAGTGCTAGAGTCCAGGAGGACGGTATAAGGCAGCCCCAGCATTTT	CSARVQEDGIRQPQHF
TRBJ1-4	NA	NA	TRBV28	TGTGCCAGCAGTCAGGGTGGGGGCGGTAATGAAAAACTGTTTTTT	CASSQGGGGNEKLFF
TRBJ2-7	NA	NA	TRBV2	TGTGCCAGCAGAGACCCCGGGACACGGAGCTCCTACGAGCAGTACTTC	CASRDPGTRSSYEQYF
TRBJ2-1	few	NA	TRBV9	TGTGCCAGCAGCGTAGATCTAGCAGGGGAGCAGTTCTTC	CASSVDLAGEQFF
TRBJ1-5	NA	NA	TRBV4-3	TGCGCCAGCAGCCAAGATGCGGATCAGCCCCAGCATTTT	CASSQDADQPQHF
TRBJ2-3	many	NA	TRBV29-1	TGCAGCGTGGGGTCGGGAGATACGCAGTATTTT	CSVGSGDTQYF
TRBJ2-3	few	TRBD1	TRBV27	TGTGCCAGCGCGGGACAGGGAATCACAGATACGCAGTATTTT	CASAGQGITDTQYF
TRBJ1-1	NA	NA	TRBV4-3	TGCGCCAGCAGCCAAGATCAGGCAATGAACACTGAAGCTTTCTTT	CASSQDQAMNTEAFF
TRBJ2-5	NA	TRBD1	TRBV28	TGTGCCAGCAGTGGGCAGACAGGGAAGGAAGAGACCCAGTACTTC	CASSGQTGKEETQYF
TRBJ2-5	NA	NA	TRBV28	TGTGCCAGCAGTTTACCAACAGGGCTAGAGACCCAGTACTTC	CASSLPTGLETQYF
TRBJ1-5	NA	NA	TRBV2	TGTGCCAGCACCACCGAAGGGGGGGCCCAAGGGCCCCAGCATTTT	CASTTEGGAQGPQHF
TRBJ2-2	few	NA	TRBV6-5	TGTGCCAGCAGTTACCAAGCTGAGGGCACCGGGGAGCTGTTTTTT	CASSYQAEGTGELFF
TRBJ1-1	few	NA	TRBV2	TGTGCCAGCAGTGGACAGGTCTCCACTGAAGCTTTCTTT	CASSGQVSTEAFF
TRBJ2-1	NA	NA	TRBV28	TGTGCCAGCAGTGATCTAGCGAGGAATTACAATGAGCAGTTCTTC	CASSDLARNYNEQFF
TRBJ2-7	NA	NA	TRBV10-3	TGTGCCACAAGGGACCGCCGCGCCTACGAGCAGTACTTC	CATRDRRAYEQYF
TRBJ1-6	NA	TRBD1	TRBV7-9	TGTGCCAGCAGCGTCGGCGGACAGGCTCCCTATAATTCACCCCTCCACTTT	CASSVGGQAPYNSPLHF
TRBJ2-1	many	NA	TRBV19	TGTGCCAGTAGTTGGGGGGGCAGTCTGGGCGTAAATGAGCAGTTCTTC	CASSWGGSLGVNEQFF
TRBJ1-5	NA	NA	TRBV20-1	TGCAGAGTCATGACAGAGAGCAATCAGCCCCAGCATTTT	CRVMTESNQPQHF
TRBJ2-1	NA	NA	TRBV6-4	TGTGCCAGCAGTAAAGAGGGAGTAAGGCATGAGCAGTTCTTC	CASSKEGVRHEQFF
TRBJ2-7	NA	TRBD1	TRBV15	TGTGCCACCAGCAGGGACTACGGACAGGGTCCTATCCAGCAGTACTTC	CATSRDYGQGPIQQYF
TRBJ2-7	NA	NA	TRBV29-1	TGCAGCCCTTGGCCGCCCCCCGAGCAGTACTTC	CSPWPPPEQYF
TRBJ2-2	many	NA	TRBV27	TGTGCCAGCAGTTTGGTGACTACGAACACCGGGGAGCTGTTTTTT	CASSLVTTNTGELFF
TRBJ2-2	few	NA	TRBV7-6	TGTGCCAGCAGCTTTGGGCAGATGAACACCGGGGAGCTGTTTTTT	CASSFGQMNTGELFF
TRBJ2-3	few	TRBD2	TRBV14	TGTGCCAGCAGCCACCAGCGGGAGAGGGGAGATACGCAGTATTTT	CASSHQRERGDTQYF
TRBJ2-5	NA	TRBD1	TRBV4-2	TGTGCCAGCAGCCAAGTGGACAGGGGAGAGACCCAGTACTTC	CASSQVDRGETQYF
TRBJ1-5	few	TRBD1	TRBV7-2	TGTGCCAGCAGCAGCGGACAGGGCGGCAATCAGCCCCAGCATTTT	CASSSGQGGNQPQHF
TRBJ2-4	NA	NA	TRBV4-1	TGCGCCAGCAGCCAAGATGAGGGTCTCAAAAACATTCAGTACTTC	CASSQDEGLKNIQYF
TRBJ2-2	few	NA	TRBV30	TGTGCCTGGAGTGTGCAGCTGAACACCGGGGAGCTGTTTTTT	CAWSVQLNTGELFF
TRBJ2-7	few	TRBD1	TRBV28	TGTGCCAGTCTCGCCTCGGGACAGGGGGCTGGCGAGCAGTACTTC	CASLASGQGAGEQYF
TRBJ1-5	few	TRBD1	TRBV12-3/TRBV12-4	TGTGCCAGCACCCACGACAGGGTAAGGGATCAGCCCCAGCATTTT	CASTHDRVRDQPQHF
TRBJ1-1	NA	NA	TRBV29-1	TGCAGCGTTGAAGAGTACAGGGACGTGGGAGCTTTCTTT	CSVEEYRDVGAFF
TRBJ2-7	NA	NA	TRBV6-2/TRBV6-3	TGTGCCAGCAGTCCCCGACGGGACTTACGATACGAGCAGTACTTC	CASSPRRDLRYEQYF
TRBJ2-1	few	TRBD2	TRBV19	TGTGCCAGTAGGTGGACTAGCGGTGGCAATGAGCAGTTCTTC	CASRWTSGGNEQFF
TRBJ2-2	few	NA	TRBV12-3/TRBV12-4	TGTGCCAGCAGTTTAGGTTGGACCGGGGAGCTGTTTTTT	CASSLGWTGELFF
TRBJ2-7	many	TRBD2	TRBV6-5	TGTGCCAGCAGTCATTCTAGCGGCCCCTACGAGCAGTACTTC	CASSHSSGPYEQYF
TRBJ2-6	few	TRBD2	TRBV7-9	TGTGCCAGCAGCTTCCTTACGGGACTAGCGGGAGACACTGGGGCCAACGTCCTGACTTTC	CASSFLTGLAGDTGANVLTF
TRBJ2-3	NA	NA	TRBV20-1	TGCAGTGCTCTGCCAGCGGATAGCACAGATACGCAGTATTTT	CSALPADSTDTQYF
TRBJ1-1	NA	NA	TRBV5-5	TGTGCCAGCAGCTTGGCGGAAACCCGGACTGAAGCTTTCTTT	CASSLAETRTEAFF
TRBJ2-1	many	TRBD2	TRBV7-2	TGTGCCAGCAGCTTAGTAGCGGGAACTTACAATGAGCAGTTCTTC	CASSLVAGTYNEQFF
TRBJ1-3	NA	NA	TRBV12-3/TRBV12-4	TGTGCCAGCAGCCTCGAGGCTGCCCTGGGCATATATTTT	CASSLEAALGIYF